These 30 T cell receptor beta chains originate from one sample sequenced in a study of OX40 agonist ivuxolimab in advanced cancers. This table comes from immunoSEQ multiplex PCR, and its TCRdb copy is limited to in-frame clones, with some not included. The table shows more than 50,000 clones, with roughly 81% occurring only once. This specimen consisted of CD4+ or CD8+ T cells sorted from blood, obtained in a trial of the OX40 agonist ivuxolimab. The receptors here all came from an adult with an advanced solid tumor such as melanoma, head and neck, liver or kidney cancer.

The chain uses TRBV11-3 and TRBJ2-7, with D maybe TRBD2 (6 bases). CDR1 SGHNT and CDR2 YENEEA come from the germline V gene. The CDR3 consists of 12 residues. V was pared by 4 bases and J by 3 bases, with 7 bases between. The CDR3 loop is CASSSGGYEQYF. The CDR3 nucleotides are TGTGCCAGCAGCTCCGGGGGCTACGAGCAGTACTTC.

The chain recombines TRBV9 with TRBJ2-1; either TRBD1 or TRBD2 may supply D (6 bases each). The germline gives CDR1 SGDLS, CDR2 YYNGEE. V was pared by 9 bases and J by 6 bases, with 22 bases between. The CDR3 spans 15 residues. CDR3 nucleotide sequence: TGTGCCAACGGAACGACAGGCGGAGGGCTCAATGAGCAGTTCTTC. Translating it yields CANGTTGGGLNEQFF.

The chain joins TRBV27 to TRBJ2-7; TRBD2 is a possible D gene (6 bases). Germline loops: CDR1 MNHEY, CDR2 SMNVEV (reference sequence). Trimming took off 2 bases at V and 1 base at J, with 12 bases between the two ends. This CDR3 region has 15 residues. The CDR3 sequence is CASSLSGGESYEQYF. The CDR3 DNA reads TGTGCCAGCAGTTTAAGCGGCGGGGAATCCTACGAGCAGTACTTC.

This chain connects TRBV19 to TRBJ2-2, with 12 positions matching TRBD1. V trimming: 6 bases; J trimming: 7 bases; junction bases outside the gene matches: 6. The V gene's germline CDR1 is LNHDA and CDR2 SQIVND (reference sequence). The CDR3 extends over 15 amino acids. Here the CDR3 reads CASRWGTGGGGELFF. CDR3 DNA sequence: TGTGCCAGTAGATGGGGGACAGGGGGCGGCGGGGAGCTGTTTTTT.

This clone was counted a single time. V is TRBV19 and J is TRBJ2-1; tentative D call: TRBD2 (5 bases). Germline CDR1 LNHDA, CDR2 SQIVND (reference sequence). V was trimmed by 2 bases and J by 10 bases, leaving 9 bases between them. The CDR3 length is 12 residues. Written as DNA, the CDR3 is TGTGCCAGTAGTATATCGACGGGAGAGCAGTTCTTC. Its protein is CASSISTGEQFF.

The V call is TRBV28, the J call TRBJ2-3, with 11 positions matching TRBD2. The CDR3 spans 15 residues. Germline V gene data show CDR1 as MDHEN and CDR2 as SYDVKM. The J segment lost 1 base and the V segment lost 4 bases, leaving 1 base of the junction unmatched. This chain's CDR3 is CASSSLAGGTDTQYF. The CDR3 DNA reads TGTGCCAGCAGTTCACTAGCGGGAGGCACAGATACGCAGTATTTT.

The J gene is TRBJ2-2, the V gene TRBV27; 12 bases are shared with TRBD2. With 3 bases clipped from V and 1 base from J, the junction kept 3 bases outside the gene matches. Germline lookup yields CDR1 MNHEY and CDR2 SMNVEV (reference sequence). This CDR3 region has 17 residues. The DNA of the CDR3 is TGTGCCAGCAGTTTCCTAGCGGGAGGGGGGAACACCGGGGAGCTGTTTTTT. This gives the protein CASSFLAGGGNTGELFF.

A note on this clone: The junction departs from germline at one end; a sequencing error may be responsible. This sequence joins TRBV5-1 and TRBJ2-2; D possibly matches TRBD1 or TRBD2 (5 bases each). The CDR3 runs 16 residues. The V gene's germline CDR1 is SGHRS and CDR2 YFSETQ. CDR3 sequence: CASSYGDRENTGELVF. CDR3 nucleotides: TGCGCCAGCAGCTATGGCGACAGAGAGAACACCGGGGAGCTGGTTTTT.

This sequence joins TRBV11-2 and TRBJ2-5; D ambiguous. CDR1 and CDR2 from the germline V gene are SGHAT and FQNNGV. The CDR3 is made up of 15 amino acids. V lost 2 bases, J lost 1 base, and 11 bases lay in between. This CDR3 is CASSLRLYSQETQYF. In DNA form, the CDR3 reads TGTGCCAGCAGCTTAAGGTTATACAGCCAAGAGACCCAGTACTTC.

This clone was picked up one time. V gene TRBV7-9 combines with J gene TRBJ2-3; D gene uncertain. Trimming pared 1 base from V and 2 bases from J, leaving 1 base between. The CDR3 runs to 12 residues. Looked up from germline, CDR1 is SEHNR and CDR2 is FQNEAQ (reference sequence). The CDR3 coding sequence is TGTGCCAGCAGCTTAGACACAGATACGCAGTATTTT. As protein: CASSLDTDTQYF.

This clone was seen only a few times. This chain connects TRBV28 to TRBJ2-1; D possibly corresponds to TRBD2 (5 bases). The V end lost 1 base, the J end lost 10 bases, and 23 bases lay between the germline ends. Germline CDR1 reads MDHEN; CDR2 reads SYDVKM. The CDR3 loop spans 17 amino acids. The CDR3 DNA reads TGTGCCAGCAGTTTATCCTCTGGGGAGTATTTTGGAGGAGAGCAGTTCTTC. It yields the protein CASSLSSGEYFGGEQFF.

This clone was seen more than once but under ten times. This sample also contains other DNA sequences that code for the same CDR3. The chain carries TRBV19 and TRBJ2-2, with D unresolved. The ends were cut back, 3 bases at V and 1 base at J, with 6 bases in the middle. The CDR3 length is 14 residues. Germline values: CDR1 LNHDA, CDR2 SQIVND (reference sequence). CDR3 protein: CASSISQNTGELFF. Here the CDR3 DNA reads TGTGCCAGTAGTATTTCCCAGAACACCGGGGAGCTGTTTTTT.

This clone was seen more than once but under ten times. In nucleotides, the CDR3 is TGTGCCAGTAGTGAGCGCTCCTACAATGAGCAGTTCTTC. The encoded protein is CASSERSYNEQFF. The V and J genes are TRBV19 and TRBJ2-1; no reliable D call. Germline V gives CDR1 LNHDA, CDR2 SQIVND (reference sequence). CDR3 size: 13 residues. Trimming took off 5 bases at V and 0 bases at J, with 5 bases between the two ends.

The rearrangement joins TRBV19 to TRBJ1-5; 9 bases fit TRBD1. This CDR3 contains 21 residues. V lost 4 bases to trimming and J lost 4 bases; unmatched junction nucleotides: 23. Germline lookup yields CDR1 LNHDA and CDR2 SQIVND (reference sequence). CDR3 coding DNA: TGTGCCAGTAGTAGAGACGGGACAGGGATCCTAGACAAGAAACTAAATCAGCCCCAGCATTTT. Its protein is CASSRDGTGILDKKLNQPQHF.

CDR3 residues: CASRLTSGSYYEQYF. CDR3 sequence (DNA): TGTGCCAGCAGGCTAACTAGCGGGAGTTATTACGAGCAGTACTTC. The genes are TRBV7-2 and TRBJ2-7; 11 bases are a match to TRBD2. The CDR3 extends over 15 amino acids. The J segment lost 4 bases and the V segment lost 6 bases, leaving 8 bases of the junction unmatched. Germline V gene sequence: CDR1 SGHTA, CDR2 FQGNSA.

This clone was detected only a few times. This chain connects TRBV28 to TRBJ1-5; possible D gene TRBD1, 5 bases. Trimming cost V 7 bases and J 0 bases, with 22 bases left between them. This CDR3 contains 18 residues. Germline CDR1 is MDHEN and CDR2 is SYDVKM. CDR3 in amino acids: CASNDLGAPIYSNQPQHF. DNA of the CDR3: TGTGCCAGCAACGATCTAGGGGCCCCAATCTATAGCAATCAGCCCCAGCATTTT. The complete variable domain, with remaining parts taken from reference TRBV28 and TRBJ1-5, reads DVKVTQSSRYLVKRTGEKVFLECVQDMDHENMFWYRQDPGLGLRLIYFSYDVKMKEKGDIPEGYSVSREKKERFSLILESASTNQTSMYLCASNDLGAPIYSNQPQHFGDGTRLSIL.

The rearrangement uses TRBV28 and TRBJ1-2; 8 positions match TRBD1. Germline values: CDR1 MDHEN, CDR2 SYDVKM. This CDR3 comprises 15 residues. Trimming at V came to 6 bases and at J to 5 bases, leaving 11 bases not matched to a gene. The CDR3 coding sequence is TGTGCCAGCAGGGATTCGGACAGGGTAGATTATGGCTACACCTTC. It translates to CASRDSDRVDYGYTF.

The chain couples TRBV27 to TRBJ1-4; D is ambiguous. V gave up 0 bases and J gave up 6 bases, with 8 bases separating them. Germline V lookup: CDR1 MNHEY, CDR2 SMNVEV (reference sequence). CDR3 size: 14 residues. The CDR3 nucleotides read TGTGCCAGCAGTTTATCCTGGCCCCATGAAAAACTGTTTTTT. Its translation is CASSLSWPHEKLFF.

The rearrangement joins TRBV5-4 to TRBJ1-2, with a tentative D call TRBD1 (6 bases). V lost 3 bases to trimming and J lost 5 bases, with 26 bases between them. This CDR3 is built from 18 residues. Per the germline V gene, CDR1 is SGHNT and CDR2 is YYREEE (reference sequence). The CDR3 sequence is CASSSGVRGGGRIYGYTF. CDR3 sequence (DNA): TGTGCCAGCAGCTCCGGGGTGAGGGGGGGCGGAAGGATTTATGGCTACACCTTC.

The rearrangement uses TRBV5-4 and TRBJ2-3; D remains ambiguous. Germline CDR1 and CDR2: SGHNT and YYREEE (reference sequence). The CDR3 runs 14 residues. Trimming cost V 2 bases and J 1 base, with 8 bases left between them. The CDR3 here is CASSLGGRTDTQYF. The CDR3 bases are TGTGCCAGCAGCTTAGGCGGCCGCACAGATACGCAGTATTTT.

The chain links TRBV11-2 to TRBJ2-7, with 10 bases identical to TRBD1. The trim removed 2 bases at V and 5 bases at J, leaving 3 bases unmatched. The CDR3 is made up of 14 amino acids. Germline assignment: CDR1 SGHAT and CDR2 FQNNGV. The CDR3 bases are TGTGCCAGCAGCTTAATGGGACAGGGGAACGAGCAGTACTTC. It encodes CASSLMGQGNEQYF.

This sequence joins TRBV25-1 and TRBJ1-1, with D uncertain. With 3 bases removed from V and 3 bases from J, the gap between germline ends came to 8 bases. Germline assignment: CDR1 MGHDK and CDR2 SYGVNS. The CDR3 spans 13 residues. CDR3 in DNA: TGTGCCAGCAGTGAGACGGGCGACACTGAAGCTTTCTTT. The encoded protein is CASSETGDTEAFF.

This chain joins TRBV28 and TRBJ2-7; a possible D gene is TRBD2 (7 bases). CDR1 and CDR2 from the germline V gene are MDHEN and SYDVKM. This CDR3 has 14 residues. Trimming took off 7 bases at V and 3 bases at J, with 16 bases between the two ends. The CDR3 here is CASKKGGRFYEQYF. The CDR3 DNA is TGTGCCAGCAAAAAGGGGGGGCGTTTCTACGAGCAGTACTTC.

This CDR3 reads CASIVEGRAYNEQFF. Written as DNA, the CDR3 is TGTGCCAGCATCGTTGAGGGCAGGGCCTACAATGAGCAGTTCTTC. The chain employs TRBV7-9 and TRBJ2-1; D may correspond to TRBD1 or TRBD2 (5 bases each). With 7 bases removed from V and 2 bases from J, the gap between germline ends came to 15 bases. The CDR3 covers 15 residues. Per the germline V gene, CDR1 is SEHNR and CDR2 is FQNEAQ (reference sequence).

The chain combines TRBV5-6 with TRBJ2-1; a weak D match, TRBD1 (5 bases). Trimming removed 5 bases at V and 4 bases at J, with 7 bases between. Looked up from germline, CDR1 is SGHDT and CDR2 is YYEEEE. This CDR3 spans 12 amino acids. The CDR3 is CASRQVYNEQFF. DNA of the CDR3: TGTGCCAGCAGACAGGTTTACAATGAGCAGTTCTTC.

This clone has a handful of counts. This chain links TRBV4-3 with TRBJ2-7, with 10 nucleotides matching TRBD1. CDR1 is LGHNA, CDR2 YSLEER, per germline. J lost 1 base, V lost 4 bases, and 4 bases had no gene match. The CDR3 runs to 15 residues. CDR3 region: CASSLGTGESYEQYF. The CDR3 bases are TGCGCCAGCAGCCTTGGGACAGGGGAATCCTACGAGCAGTACTTC.

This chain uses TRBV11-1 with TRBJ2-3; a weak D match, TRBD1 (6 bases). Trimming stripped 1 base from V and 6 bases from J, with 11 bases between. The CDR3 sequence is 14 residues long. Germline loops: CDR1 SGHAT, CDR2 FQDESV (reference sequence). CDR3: CASSLGGGWDTQYF. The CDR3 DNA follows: TGTGCCAGCAGCTTAGGTGGGGGCTGGGATACGCAGTATTTT.

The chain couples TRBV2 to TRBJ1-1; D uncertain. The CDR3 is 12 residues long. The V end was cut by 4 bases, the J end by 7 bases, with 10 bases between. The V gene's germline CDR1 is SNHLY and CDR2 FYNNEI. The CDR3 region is CASSGIEDEAFF. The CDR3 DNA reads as TGTGCCAGCAGTGGAATAGAGGATGAAGCTTTCTTT. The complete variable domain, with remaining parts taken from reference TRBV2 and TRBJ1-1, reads EPEVTQTPSHQVTQMGQEVILRCVPISNHLYFYWYRQILGQKVEFLVSFYNNEISEKSEIFDDQFSVERPDGSNFTLKIRSTKLEDSAMYFCASSGIEDEAFFGQGTRLTVV.

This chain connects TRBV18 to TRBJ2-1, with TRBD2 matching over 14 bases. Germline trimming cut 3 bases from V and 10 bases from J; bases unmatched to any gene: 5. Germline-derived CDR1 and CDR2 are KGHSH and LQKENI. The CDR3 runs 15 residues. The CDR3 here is CASSPGLAGGEEQFF. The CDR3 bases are TGTGCCAGCTCACCTGGACTAGCGGGAGGAGAGGAGCAGTTCTTC. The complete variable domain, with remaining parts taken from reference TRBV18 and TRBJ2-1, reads NAGVMQNPRHLVRRRGQEARLRCSPMKGHSHVYWYRQLPEEGLKFMVYLQKENIIDESGMPKERFSAEFPKEGPSILRIQQVVRGDSAAYFCASSPGLAGGEEQFFGPGTRLTVL.

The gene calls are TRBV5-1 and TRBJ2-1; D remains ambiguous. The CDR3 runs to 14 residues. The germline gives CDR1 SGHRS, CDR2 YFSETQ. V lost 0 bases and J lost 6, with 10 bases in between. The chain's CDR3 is CASSLGRESNEQFF. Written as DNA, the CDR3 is TGCGCCAGCAGCTTGGGGCGTGAAAGCAATGAGCAGTTCTTC.